This T cell receptor beta chain was recorded in a study of shared clonotypes between healthy human individuals. Findings and caveats of the study: Larger estimated richness was generally seen in naive subsets than in memory subsets.

V lost 2 bases and J 3 bases, leaving 14 bases between the germline ends. Germline loops: CDR1 MNHNY, CDR2 SVGAGI (reference sequence). This CDR3 comprises 15 residues. This clone was found once. The antigen is not known. The authors distributed each subset's genomic DNA evenly over several immunoSEQ plates. Assay: immunoSEQ multiplex PCR; the TCRdb copy retains only in-frame clones and omits some. Altogether around 1.6 million clones are present, under 99% being singletons, with the ten largest covering approximately 0.45%. Sequencing input: naive CD4+ T cells sorted from blood. This sample's subset: CD45RA+ positively selected. The chain carries TRBV6-6 and TRBJ2-7, with a possible D match to TRBD1 (6 bases). The clonotype originates from a man aged 30 to 39 in good health. In nucleotides, the CDR3 is TGTGCCAGCAGTTACCCCAAGGGACACAGCTACGAGCAGTACTTC. Its protein product is CASSYPKGHSYEQYF.